These 6 T cell receptor beta chains came from one sample sequenced in a study of T cells after yellow fever vaccination. TCRdb reprocessed the 5' RACE reads via MiXCR and lists one record per CDR3 protein. Of approximately 140,000 distinct CDR3 sequences listed, 6.5% to 8.5% are singletons. Specimen: CD4+ T cells sorted from PBMCs, collected 5 days after the yellow fever booster vaccination. These TCRs come from a man in his thirties or forties who received the YFV17D yellow fever vaccine.

This clonotype has at least ten counts. The chain combines TRBV7-2 with TRBJ2-3, with D unresolved. CDR3 size: 13 residues. The germline V gene encodes CDR1 SGHTA and CDR2 FQGNSA. V lost 2 bases and J 5 bases, leaving 8 bases between the germline ends. CDR3 loop: CASSLFNRDTQYF. CDR3 sequence (DNA): TGTGCCAGCAGCTTATTTAACAGAGATACGCAGTATTTT.

This clonotype was seen at least ten times. This chain joins TRBV4-2 and TRBJ1-1, with D possibly matching TRBD1 (6 bases). Germline V gene sequence: CDR1 LGHNA, CDR2 YNFKEQ. The CDR3 extends over 16 amino acids. Trimming stripped 0 bases from V and 4 bases from J, with 15 bases between. CDR3 in amino acids: CASSQDPGAGTTEAFF. In DNA, the CDR3 is TGTGCCAGCAGCCAAGATCCGGGGGCAGGGACCACTGAAGCTTTCTTT.

This clonotype appeared many times. The V gene is TRBV6-1, the J gene TRBJ2-2; the match to TRBD2 covers 8 bases. The ends lost 5 bases at V and 6 bases at J; junction bases unmatched: 5. Germline loops: CDR1 MNHNS, CDR2 SASEGT. The CDR3 spans 14 residues. The CDR3 sequence is CASSPGREAGELFF. The DNA of the CDR3 is TGTGCCAGCAGTCCCGGGAGGGAAGCCGGGGAGCTGTTTTTT.

Many counts were recorded for this clonotype. The rearrangement uses TRBV20-1 and TRBJ2-1, with 11 bases identical to TRBD1. Germline V gene data show CDR1 as DFQATT and CDR2 as SNEGSKA (reference sequence). The CDR3 totals 16 residues. With V trimmed by 2 bases and J by 4 bases, 7 bases remained unmatched. The CDR3 protein is CSARSPGQGGYNEQFF. The CDR3 coding sequence is TGCAGTGCTAGATCTCCGGGACAGGGGGGGTACAATGAGCAGTTCTTC.

This clonotype was counted at least ten times. This chain connects TRBV7-2 to TRBJ2-7, with 7 bases fitting TRBD2. Germline V gene sequence: CDR1 SGHTA, CDR2 FQGNSA. CDR3 length: 14 residues. J was trimmed by 1 base and V by 5 bases; bases with no gene match: 5. The DNA for the CDR3 is TGTGCCAGCAGCGGGCGGGAGAGGTCCTACGAGCAGTACTTC. Amino acid sequence: CASSGRERSYEQYF.

This clonotype was seen repeatedly, ten times or more. The chain couples TRBV5-1 to TRBJ2-1; 9 bases line up with TRBD1. Germline V gene sequence: CDR1 SGHRS, CDR2 YFSETQ. Germline trimming cut 0 bases from V and 4 bases from J; bases unmatched to any gene: 8. The CDR3 runs to 17 residues. DNA of the CDR3: TGCGCCAGCAGCTTGGACTCAGGGACAGGGATGTACAATGAGCAGTTCTTC. It encodes CASSLDSGTGMYNEQFF.